The present T cell receptor (beta chain) was sequenced within a study of PD-L1 blockade in urothelial cancer. The length of the CDR3 is 13 residues. V lost 5 bases to trimming and J lost 2 bases, with 10 bases between them. Germline V gene lookup returns CDR1 MDHEN and CDR2 SYDVKM. Generated by immunoSEQ multiplex PCR, the TCRdb table keeps only in-frame clones and is missing some. The repertoire has about 79,000 clones, roughly 80% of them found once; the top ten carry under 8.5%. Indicated time point: pretreatment peripheral blood. This chain joins TRBV28 and TRBJ2-7; D remains unclear. This clonotype originated in a middle-aged man with urothelial cancer. The specimen was PBMCs, collected around atezolizumab (anti-PD-L1) treatment. The CDR3 here is CASSLTETYEQYF. CDR3 nucleotide sequence: TGTGCCAGCAGTCTCACTGAAACCTACGAGCAGTACTTC. The full variable domain, with the rest looked up from reference TRBV28 and TRBJ2-7, is DVKVTQSSRYLVKRTGEKVFLECVQDMDHENMFWYRQDPGLGLRLIYFSYDVKMKEKGDIPEGYSVSREKKERFSLILESASTNQTSMYLCASSLTETYEQYFGPGTRLTVT.